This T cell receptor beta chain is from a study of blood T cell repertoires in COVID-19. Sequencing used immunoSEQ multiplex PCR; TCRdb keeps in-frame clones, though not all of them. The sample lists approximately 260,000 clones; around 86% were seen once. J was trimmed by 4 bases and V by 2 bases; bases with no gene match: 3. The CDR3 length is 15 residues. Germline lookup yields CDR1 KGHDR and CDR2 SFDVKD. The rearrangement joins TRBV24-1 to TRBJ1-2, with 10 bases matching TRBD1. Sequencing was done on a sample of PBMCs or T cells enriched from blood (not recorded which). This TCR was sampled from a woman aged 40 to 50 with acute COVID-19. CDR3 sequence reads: CATSDSTGGFYGYTF. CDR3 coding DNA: TGTGCCACCAGTGATTCGACAGGGGGCTTCTATGGCTACACCTTC.